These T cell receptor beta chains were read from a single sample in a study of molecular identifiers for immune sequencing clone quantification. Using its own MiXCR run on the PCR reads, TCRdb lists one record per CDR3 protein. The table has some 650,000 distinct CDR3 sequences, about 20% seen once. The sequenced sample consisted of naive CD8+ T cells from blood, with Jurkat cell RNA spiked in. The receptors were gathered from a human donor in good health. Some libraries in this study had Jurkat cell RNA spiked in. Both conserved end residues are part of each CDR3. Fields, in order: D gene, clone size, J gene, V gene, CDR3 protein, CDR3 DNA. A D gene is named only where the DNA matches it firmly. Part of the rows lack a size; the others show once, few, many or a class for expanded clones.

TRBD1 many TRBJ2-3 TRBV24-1 CATSDPSGTGFTDTQYF TGTGCCACCAGTGACCCTTCCGGGACAGGGTTCACAGATACGCAGTATTTT
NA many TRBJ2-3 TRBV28 CASSVRGLAGDTQYF TGTGCCAGCAGTGTGAGGGGGCTAGCGGGAGATACGCAGTATTTT
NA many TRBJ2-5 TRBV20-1 CSASPLGAGARQQETQYF TGCAGTGCTAGCCCCCTCGGGGCGGGGGCTAGACAACAAGAGACCCAGTACTTC
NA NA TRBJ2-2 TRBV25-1 CASSEWAGNTGELFF TGTGCCAGCAGTGAATGGGCAGGGAACACCGGGGAGCTGTTTTTT
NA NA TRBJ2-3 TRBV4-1 CASSQAPASTDTQYF TGCGCCAGCAGCCAAGCCCCTGCGAGCACAGATACGCAGTATTTT
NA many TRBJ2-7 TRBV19 CASSSLGSYEQYF TGTGCCAGTAGTAGTCTGGGAAGCTACGAGCAGTACTTC
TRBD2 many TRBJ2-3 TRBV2 CASSGSAGGGTDTQYF TGTGCCAGCAGTGGATCAGCGGGAGGTGGCACAGATACGCAGTATTTT
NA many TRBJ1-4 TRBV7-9 CASSLGESRIF TGTGCCAGCAGCCTTGGGGAGAGCAGGATTTTT
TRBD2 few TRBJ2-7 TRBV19 CASTPGLAGGPHEQYF TGTGCCAGTACACCGGGACTAGCGGGAGGGCCCCACGAGCAGTACTTC
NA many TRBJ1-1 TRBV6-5 CASSYFGENTEAFF TGTGCCAGCAGTTACTTCGGGGAAAACACTGAAGCTTTCTTT
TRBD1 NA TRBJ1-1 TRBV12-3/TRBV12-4 CATTTGMGAFF TGTGCCACAACGACAGGGATGGGGGCTTTCTTT
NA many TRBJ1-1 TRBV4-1 CASSQGGGNTEAFF TGCGCCAGCAGCCAAGGGGGAGGTAACACTGAAGCTTTCTTT
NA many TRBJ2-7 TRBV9 CASSHRDGSYEQYF TGTGCCAGCAGCCACCGGGACGGATCCTACGAGCAGTACTTC
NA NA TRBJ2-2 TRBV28 CPSSSPGSYTGELFF TGTCCCAGCAGTTCCCCGGGCAGCTACACCGGGGAGCTGTTTTTT
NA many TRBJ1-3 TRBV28 CASSFYGNTIYF TGTGCCAGCAGTTTTTATGGAAACACCATATATTTT
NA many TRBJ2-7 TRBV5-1 CASIDRDKSPHEQYF TGCGCCAGCATCGACCGGGACAAATCACCCCACGAGCAGTACTTC
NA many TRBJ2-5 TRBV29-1 CSVGQLVMETQYF TGCAGCGTTGGACAGTTGGTAATGGAGACCCAGTACTTC
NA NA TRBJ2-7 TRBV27 CASSSYRDTHYEQYF TGTGCCAGCAGTTCGTACCGGGACACCCACTACGAGCAGTACTTC
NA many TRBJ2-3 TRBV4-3 CASSQPMGRDTQYF TGCGCCAGCAGCCAACCCATGGGCCGAGATACGCAGTATTTT
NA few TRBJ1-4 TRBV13 CASSATAATNEKLFF TGTGCCAGCAGCGCGACGGCGGCAACTAATGAAAAACTGTTTTTT
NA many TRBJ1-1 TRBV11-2 CASNQVGQFDTEAFF TGTGCCAGCAACCAAGTAGGACAGTTTGACACTGAAGCTTTCTTT
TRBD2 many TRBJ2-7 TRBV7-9 CASSPLAGDHYEQYF TGTGCCAGCAGCCCCCTAGCGGGGGACCACTACGAGCAGTACTTC
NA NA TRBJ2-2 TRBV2 CASSLGGSSRAGELFF TGTGCCAGCAGCTTGGGGGGCAGCTCGAGGGCCGGGGAGCTGTTTTTT
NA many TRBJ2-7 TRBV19 CASAWYEQYF TGTGCCAGTGCTTGGTACGAGCAGTACTTC
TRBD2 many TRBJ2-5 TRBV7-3 CASSLAGGLEETQYF TGTGCCAGCAGCTTAGCGGGGGGCCTTGAAGAGACCCAGTACTTC
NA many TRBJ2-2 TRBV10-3 CAISEPTGELFF TGTGCCATCAGTGAGCCTACCGGGGAGCTGTTTTTT
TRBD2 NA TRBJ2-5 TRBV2 CASSETSGGKETQYF TGTGCCAGCAGTGAGACTAGCGGGGGCAAGGAGACCCAGTACTTC
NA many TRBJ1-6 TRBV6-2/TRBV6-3 CASLDPLEDSPLHF TGTGCCAGCTTGGACCCACTCGAGGATTCACCCCTCCACTTT
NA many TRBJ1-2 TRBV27 CASSYSTLVYGYTF TGTGCCAGCTCGTATTCGACGCTTGTTTATGGCTACACCTTC
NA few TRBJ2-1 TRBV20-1 CSAEQTLSNEQFF TGCAGTGCCGAACAGACCCTCAGCAATGAGCAGTTCTTC
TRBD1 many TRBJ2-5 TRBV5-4 CASSHGTGGIRETQYF TGTGCCAGCAGCCATGGGACAGGGGGTATTAGAGAGACCCAGTACTTC
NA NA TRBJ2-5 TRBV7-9 CASRHNQMETQYF TGTGCCAGCAGACATAATCAGATGGAGACCCAGTACTTC
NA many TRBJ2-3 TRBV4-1 CASSQVEGSGDTQYF TGCGCCAGCAGCCAAGTTGAGGGGTCCGGAGATACGCAGTATTTT
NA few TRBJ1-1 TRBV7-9 CASSPIGTEAFF TGTGCCAGCAGCCCGATTGGCACTGAAGCTTTCTTT
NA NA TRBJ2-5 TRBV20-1 CSARDPGRGVWTQYF TGCAGTGCTAGAGATCCCGGCAGGGGGGTATGGACCCAGTACTTC
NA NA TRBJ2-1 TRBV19 CASSEYSDPTYNEQFF TGTGCCAGTAGTGAATACAGCGACCCGACCTACAATGAGCAGTTCTTC
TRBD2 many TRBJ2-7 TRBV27 CASSLRLAETYEQYF TGTGCCAGCAGTCTGCGACTAGCGGAGACCTACGAGCAGTACTTC
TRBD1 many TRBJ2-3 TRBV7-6 CASSHLPGQGVSADTQYF TGTGCCAGCAGCCACCTACCGGGACAGGGTGTTTCGGCAGATACGCAGTATTTT